Here is one T cell receptor (beta chain) with its context. The data were taken from a study of T-cell reconstitution after alpha-beta-depleted transplantation in children. TCRbeta library preparation incorporated unique molecular identifiers. Via MiXCR, TCRdb re-called the PCR reads, giving one row per CDR3 protein. This table holds hundreds of thousands of distinct CDR3 sequences, approximately 16% found once. CDR3 length equals 18 residues. This clonotype was obtained from a human donor who donated a stem cell graft to a child with acute myeloid leukemia. The V and J genes are TRBV3-2 and TRBJ2-6; the D segment call TRBD1 is taken from the table without a DNA check. TRBV3-2 is an annotated pseudogene. The source material was PBMCs from the stem cell graft donor, sampled from the stem cell graft. The CDR3 reads CASRPGGQYFSGANVLTF. In nucleotides, the CDR3 is TGTGCCAGCAGGCCAGGGGGACAGTACTTCTCTGGGGCCAACGTCCTGACTTTC.